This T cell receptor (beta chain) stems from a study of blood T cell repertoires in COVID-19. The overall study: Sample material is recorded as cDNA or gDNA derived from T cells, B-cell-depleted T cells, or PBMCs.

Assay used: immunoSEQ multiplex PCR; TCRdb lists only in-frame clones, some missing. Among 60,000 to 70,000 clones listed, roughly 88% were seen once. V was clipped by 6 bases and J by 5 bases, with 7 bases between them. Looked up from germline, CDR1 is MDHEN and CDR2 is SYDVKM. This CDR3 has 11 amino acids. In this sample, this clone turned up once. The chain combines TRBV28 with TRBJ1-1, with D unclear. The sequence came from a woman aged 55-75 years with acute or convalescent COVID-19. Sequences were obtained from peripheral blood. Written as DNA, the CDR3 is TGTGCCAGCAGAACAGTTACTGAAGCTTTCTTT. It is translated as CASRTVTEAFF.